Given below is one T cell receptor beta chain in context. The data originate from a study of blood T cell repertoires in COVID-19. Across the whole study: In each case, the material was cDNA or gDNA derived from T cells, B-cell-depleted T cells, or PBMCs.

This table comes from immunoSEQ multiplex PCR, and its TCRdb copy is limited to in-frame clones, with some not included. The sample contains more than 450,000 clones, around 90% of which appear only once. The CDR3 runs 20 residues. The germline CDR1 and CDR2 sequences are MGHRA and YSYEKL. After removal of 0 bases from V and 8 bases from J, the junction contained 21 bases not matched to a gene. The V call is TRBV4-1, the J call TRBJ2-1; the match to TRBD2 covers 8 bases. The sample taken for sequencing was PBMCs or T cells enriched from blood (not recorded which). The source is a woman younger than 30 who had recovered from COVID-19. CDR3 sequence (DNA): TGCGCCAGCAGCCAAGACAGTACTGGGGAGCGGGGGTCGCGGGACGATGAGCAGTTCTTC. Translation: CASSQDSTGERGSRDDEQFF.